This entry lists 10 T cell receptor beta chains sequenced from one sample in a study of T cell changes during pregnancy in multiple sclerosis. TCRdb's copy holds only in-frame clones and misses some; the assay was immunoSEQ multiplex PCR. The table includes fewer than 40,000 clones, around nine tenths detected once. Sequenced here: CD8+ T cells from peripheral blood mononuclear cells, sampled before pregnancy. Every receptor here comes from a female donor with multiple sclerosis, enrolled in a pregnancy study.

The rearrangement uses TRBV14 and TRBJ2-7; D is possibly TRBD2 (6 bases). Per germline, CDR1 SGHDN and CDR2 FVKESK. There are 15 residues in the CDR3. Trimming left V 1 base short and J 5 bases short, with 15 bases between. CDR3 nucleotide sequence: TGTGCCAGCAGCCAAGCGAGACGGAGGGCCCACGAGCAGTACTTC. Its protein product is CASSQARRRAHEQYF. The full variable domain, in which reference TRBV14 and TRBJ2-7 provide the parts outside the CDR3, is EAGVTQFPSHSVIEKGQTVTLRCDPISGHDNLYWYRRVMGKEIKFLLHFVKESKQDESGMPNNRFLAERTGGTYSTLKVQPAELEDSGVYFCASSQARRRAHEQYFGPGTRLTVT.

V gene TRBV4-1 combines with J gene TRBJ2-5; 8 bases line up with TRBD1. Looked up from germline, CDR1 is MGHRA and CDR2 is YSYEKL. This CDR3 is built from 16 residues. V gave up 4 bases and J gave up 5 bases; unmatched junction bases: 12. CDR3 in amino acids: CASSPWTGLGGETQYF. The CDR3 DNA follows: TGCGCCAGCAGCCCGTGGACAGGGCTAGGCGGGGAGACCCAGTACTTC.

The V gene is TRBV9, the J gene TRBJ2-7; 9 positions agree with TRBD1. The CDR3 has 15 residues. Trimming cost V 3 bases and J 1 base; bases outside gene matches: 5. Germline V gives CDR1 SGDLS, CDR2 YYNGEE. CDR3 sequence reads: CASSDPGTGSYEQYF. The CDR3, as DNA: TGTGCCAGCAGCGACCCCGGGACAGGGTCCTACGAGCAGTACTTC.

The chain joins TRBV4-1 to TRBJ2-7; D not resolved. CDR1 and CDR2 from the germline V gene are MGHRA and YSYEKL. Deletions cut 2 bases from V and 5 bases from J, with 16 bases between. The length of the CDR3 is 15 residues. CDR3 sequence reads: CASSQSSGSLHEQYF. CDR3 DNA sequence: TGCGCCAGCAGCCAAAGCTCGGGTAGTCTTCACGAGCAGTACTTC.

This clone was seen only once. The J gene is TRBJ1-6, the V gene TRBV27, with 7 bases aligning to TRBD1. Germline CDR1 MNHEY, CDR2 SMNVEV (reference sequence). J was trimmed by 3 bases and V by 6 bases; bases with no gene match: 5. There are 15 residues in the CDR3. CDR3 DNA sequence: TGTGCCAGCAGGCAGTGGGACAGCTATAATTCACCCCTCCACTTT. Amino acids: CASRQWDSYNSPLHF.

The chain recombines TRBV27 with TRBJ2-1, with 9 bases aligning to TRBD1. The CDR3 totals 15 residues. With 2 bases clipped from V and 6 bases from J, the junction kept 5 bases outside the gene matches. Germline CDR1 and CDR2: MNHEY and SMNVEV (reference sequence). The CDR3 DNA is TGTGCCAGCAGTTTAACCGGGACAGGGCTCAATGAGCAGTTCTTC. Translating gives CASSLTGTGLNEQFF.

The chain employs TRBV5-4 and TRBJ2-2; D is uncertain. The CDR3 length is 12 residues. Germline lookup yields CDR1 SGHNT and CDR2 YYREEE (reference sequence). V lost 0 bases and J lost 9, with 6 bases in between. This chain's CDR3 is CASSLDIRELFF. CDR3 bases: TGTGCCAGCAGCTTGGATATCCGGGAGCTGTTTTTT.

The rearrangement joins TRBV6-6 to TRBJ2-1; 10 bases map to TRBD1. The CDR3 consists of 15 residues. CDR1 and CDR2 from the germline V gene are MNHNY and SVGAGI (reference sequence). V shed 6 bases and J 6 bases; nucleotides not matched to a gene: 8. The chain's CDR3 is CASSETGGGFNEQFF. CDR3 nucleotide sequence: TGTGCCAGCAGCGAGACAGGGGGCGGGTTCAATGAGCAGTTCTTC.

J is TRBJ2-3 and V is TRBV2; D unresolved. V lost 2 bases to trimming and J lost 0 bases, with 15 bases between them. Germline V lookup: CDR1 SNHLY, CDR2 FYNNEI. The CDR3 is made up of 17 amino acids. CDR3 nucleotide sequence: TGTGCCAGCAGTGAAAGGCCAGCGTCCGTGAGCACAGATACGCAGTATTTT. Protein: CASSERPASVSTDTQYF.

In DNA, the CDR3 is TGTGCCAGCAGGACATGGGGGCTCTCCTACAATGAGCAGTTCTTC. It codes for CASRTWGLSYNEQFF. The V call is TRBV6-5, the J call TRBJ2-1, with D maybe TRBD1 (6 bases). Germline V gene sequence: CDR1 MNHEY, CDR2 SVGAGI. Trimming removed 6 bases at V and 0 bases at J, with 12 bases between. The CDR3 has 15 residues.